This T cell receptor (beta chain) stems from a study of shared clonotypes between healthy human individuals. As for the study in general: Three CD4 naive, three CD4 memory, two CD8 naive and one CD8 memory plate were used per donor.

Assay: immunoSEQ multiplex PCR; the TCRdb copy retains only in-frame clones and omits some. In the table there are roughly 2.6 million clones, around 90% of which are singletons. The CDR3 runs 15 residues. V lost 7 bases and J lost 0; bases outside the gene matches: 6. Germline CDR1 SGHNT, CDR2 YYREEE (reference sequence). With regard to this clone: Other nucleotide sequences from this sample produce the same CDR3.

Sequenced: naive CD4+ T cells sorted from blood. Subset: CD45RA+ positively selected. This sequence originates from a man aged 18 to 30 in good health. The chain is built from TRBV5-4 and TRBJ2-7; 11 positions agree with TRBD2. The chain's CDR3 is CASSLAGGLSYEQYF. CDR3 nucleotides: TGTGCCAGCTCTCTAGCGGGGGGTCTCTCCTACGAGCAGTACTTC.